The clone carrying this TCR beta chain was counted once. Its antigen is undetermined. This sample was taken from a study of cytomegalovirus exposure and HLA in healthy donors. General study points: Analyses of presence/absence relied on an assumption of roughly uniform sequencing depth across donors.

PCR involved 60 Vbeta and 13 Jbeta primers. Only in-frame clones appear in the TCRdb table, and some are missing; sequencing was by immunoSEQ multiplex PCR. The sample carries 180,000 or so clones, approximately 65% recorded once. Looked up from germline, CDR1 is SGHDT and CDR2 is YYEEEE. This CDR3 spans 13 amino acids. Trimming took off 0 bases at V and 5 bases at J, with 8 bases between the two ends. Source material: PBMCs. This sequence originates from a man aged 35 to 55 in good health and CMV-seronegative. V gene TRBV5-6 combines with J gene TRBJ2-5, with D maybe TRBD1 (6 bases). CDR3 nucleotide sequence: TGTGCCAGCAGCTTGGGGGGGCGGGAGACCCAGTACTTC. This translates into CASSLGGRETQYF.